What follows describes a single T cell receptor (beta chain). Its antigen remains undetermined. There are no base qualities to consult, and no much larger clone falls within one base. V gives up 4 bases and J gives up 4 bases, and the segment between their germline ends measures 14 bases. Taken from the germline V gene (reference sequence), the CDR1 and CDR2 loops are SGHNT and YYREEE. The CDR3, cysteine through phenylalanine, is 14 amino acids long. Just the 42-base CDR3 DNA is kept, in frame starting at base 1. The collaborating institutions used their own protocols to collect whole blood in K2EDTA tubes. For TCRbeta analysis, collaborators shipped samples as frozen whole blood, isolated PBMCs, or DNA extracted from either of those sample types. This sample was included in a study of blood T cell repertoires in COVID-19 (dated by TCRdb to the early 2020s). Some background on the complete study: Samples from collaborators originated in the United States, Italy and Spain and spanned both the acute and convalescent phases of COVID-19. The material from the prospective study consisted of cDNA or gDNA derived from T cells, B-cell-depleted T cells, or PBMCs. Subjects who had been exposed to COVID-19, were actively infected with it, or had recovered from it provided the deeply sampled blood TCRbeta repertoires that made up the dataset. The repertoires were made available in a free public database intended to serve as a resource for research on the immune response to SARS-CoV-2. The samples were drawn from the first 160 participants of the ongoing ImmuneRACE study and from roughly 1,300 subjects provided by 6 global collaborators. Sample metadata almost always included a de-identified subject ID, COVID-19 status, age in years and sex. Where available, HLA class I and class II types were obtained from metadata supplied by the sample provider rather than from assay-based typing. On the study overall, not on this receptor specifically: The amount of clinical and demographic metadata varied by source and participant and was provided uncurated.

TCRbeta CDR3 regions were amplified from genomic DNA using the immunoSEQ Assay, a bias-controlled multiplex PCR. In the source study's methods: Nucleated cell counts per sample were estimated from amplification of reference gene primers within the assay. Sequence reads were collapsed and filtered to measure the absolute abundance of every unique TCRbeta CDR3 rearrangement. For each sample, productive Simpson clonality was calculated as the square root of Simpson's diversity index across productive rearrangements. Held by TCRdb, this immuneACCESS table contains in-frame sequences only and omits some clones. Under half of the omission traces to an unresolved V gene where checked; the cause of the rest is unknown. From that table come the V and J calls and clone size; the DNA was used to work out D and trimming. A total of about 160,000 clones appear in this sample, over 80% of them only once. Around 4.6% of the sample is taken by the ten largest.

The source is a woman aged 45 to 65 with acute or convalescent COVID-19. What was sequenced was peripheral blood. The chain couples TRBV5-4 to TRBJ2-5; the D segment could be TRBD2, given 6 matching bases. The sequenced DNA: TGTGCCAGCAGCGCCGCCGGGAGCCGAGAGACCCAGTACTTC. This translates into CASSAAGSRETQYF.